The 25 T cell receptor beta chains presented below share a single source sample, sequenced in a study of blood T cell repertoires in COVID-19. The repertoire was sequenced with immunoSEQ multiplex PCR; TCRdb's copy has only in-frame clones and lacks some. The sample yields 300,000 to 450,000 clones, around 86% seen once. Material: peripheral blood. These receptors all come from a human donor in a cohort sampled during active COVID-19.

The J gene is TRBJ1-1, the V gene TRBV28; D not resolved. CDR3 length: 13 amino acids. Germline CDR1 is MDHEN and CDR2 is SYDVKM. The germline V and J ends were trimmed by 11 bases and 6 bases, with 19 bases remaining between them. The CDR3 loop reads CAHNPAGVAEAFF. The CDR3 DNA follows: TGTGCCCATAACCCCGCGGGAGTCGCTGAAGCTTTCTTT.

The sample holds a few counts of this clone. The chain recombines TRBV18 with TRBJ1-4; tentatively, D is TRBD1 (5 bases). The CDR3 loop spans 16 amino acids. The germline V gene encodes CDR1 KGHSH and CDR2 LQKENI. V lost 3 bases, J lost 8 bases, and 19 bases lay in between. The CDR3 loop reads CASSPASTETSEKLFF. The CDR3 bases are TGTGCCAGCTCACCGGCATCGACAGAGACTTCCGAAAAACTGTTTTTT.

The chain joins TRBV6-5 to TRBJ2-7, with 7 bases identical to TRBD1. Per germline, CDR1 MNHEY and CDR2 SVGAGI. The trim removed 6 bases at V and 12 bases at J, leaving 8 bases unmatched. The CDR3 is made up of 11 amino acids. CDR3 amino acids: CASRFRDRGYF. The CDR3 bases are TGTGCCAGCAGATTCCGGGACAGAGGGTACTTC.

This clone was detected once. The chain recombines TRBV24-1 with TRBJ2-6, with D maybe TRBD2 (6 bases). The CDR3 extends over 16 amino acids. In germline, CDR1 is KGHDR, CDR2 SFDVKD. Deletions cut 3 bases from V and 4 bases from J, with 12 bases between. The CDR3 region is CATSDRRVSGANVLTF. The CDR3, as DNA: TGTGCCACCAGTGATAGGAGGGTTTCAGGGGCCAACGTCCTGACTTTC.

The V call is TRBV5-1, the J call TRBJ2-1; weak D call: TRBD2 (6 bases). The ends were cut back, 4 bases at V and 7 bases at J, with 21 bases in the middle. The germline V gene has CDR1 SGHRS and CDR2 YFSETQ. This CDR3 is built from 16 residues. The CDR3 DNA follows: TGCGCCAGCAGCGGTCGAACCGGGAGTGGTCGGAATGAGCAGTTCTTC. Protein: CASSGRTGSGRNEQFF.

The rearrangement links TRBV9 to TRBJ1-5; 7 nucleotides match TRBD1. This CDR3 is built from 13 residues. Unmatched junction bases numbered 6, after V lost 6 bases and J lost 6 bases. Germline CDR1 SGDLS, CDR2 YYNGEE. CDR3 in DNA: TGTGCCAGCAACAGGGGTGGTGGTCAGCCCCAGCATTTT. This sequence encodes CASNRGGGQPQHF.

In DNA form, the CDR3 reads TGTGCCAGCACCTCTCGGGCGGGGAACACCGGGGAGCTGTTTTTT. Its translation is CASTSRAGNTGELFF. V usage is TRBV2 and J usage is TRBJ2-2; D might be TRBD2 (5 bases). V was cut by 7 bases and J by 1 base, with 13 bases left in between. CDR3 length: 15 amino acids. CDR1 and CDR2 (germline): SNHLY, FYNNEI. Full variable domain (remainder filled in from reference TRBV2 and TRBJ2-2): EPEVTQTPSHQVTQMGQEVILRCVPISNHLYFYWYRQILGQKVEFLVSFYNNEISEKSEIFDDQFSVERPDGSNFTLKIRSTKLEDSAMYFCASTSRAGNTGELFFGEGSRLTVL.

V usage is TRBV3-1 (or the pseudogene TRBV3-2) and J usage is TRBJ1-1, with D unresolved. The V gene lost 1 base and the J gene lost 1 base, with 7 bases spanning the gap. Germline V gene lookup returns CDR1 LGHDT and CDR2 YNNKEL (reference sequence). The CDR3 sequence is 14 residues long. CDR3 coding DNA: TGTGCCAGCAGCCAAGGGGCTGAGAACACTGAAGCTTTCTTT. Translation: CASSQGAENTEAFF.

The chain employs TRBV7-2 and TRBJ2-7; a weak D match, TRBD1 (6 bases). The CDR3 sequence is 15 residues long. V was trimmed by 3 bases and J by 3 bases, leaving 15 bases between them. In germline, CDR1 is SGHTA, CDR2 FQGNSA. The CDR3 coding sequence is TGTGCCAGCAGCTTCTATAGACAGGACCTCTACGAGCAGTACTTC. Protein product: CASSFYRQDLYEQYF.

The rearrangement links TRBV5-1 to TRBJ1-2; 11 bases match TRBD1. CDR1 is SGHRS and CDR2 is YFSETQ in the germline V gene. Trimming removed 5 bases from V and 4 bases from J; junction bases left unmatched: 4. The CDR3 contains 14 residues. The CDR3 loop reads CASRNGTGGYGYTF. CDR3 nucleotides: TGCGCCAGCAGAAATGGGACAGGGGGCTATGGCTACACCTTC. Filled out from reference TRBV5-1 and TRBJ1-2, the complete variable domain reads KAGVTQTPRYLIKTRGQQVTLSCSPISGHRSVSWYQQTPGQGLQFLFEYFSETQRNKGNFPGRFSGRQFSNSRSEMNVSTLELGDSALYLCASRNGTGGYGYTFGSGTRLTVV.

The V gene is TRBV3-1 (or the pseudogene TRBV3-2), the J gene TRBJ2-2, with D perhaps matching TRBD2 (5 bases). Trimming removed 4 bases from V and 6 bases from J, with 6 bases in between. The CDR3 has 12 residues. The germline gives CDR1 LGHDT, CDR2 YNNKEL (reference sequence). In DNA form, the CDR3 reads TGTGCCAGCAGCCTAGCGCCCGGGGAGCTGTTTTTT. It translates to CASSLAPGELFF.

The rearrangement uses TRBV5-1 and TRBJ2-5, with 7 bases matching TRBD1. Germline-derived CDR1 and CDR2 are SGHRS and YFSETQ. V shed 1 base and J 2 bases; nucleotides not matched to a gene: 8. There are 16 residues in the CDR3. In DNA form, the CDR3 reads TGCGCCAGCAGCTTGCCTCCGGGACAGTTACAAGAGACCCAGTACTTC. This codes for CASSLPPGQLQETQYF.

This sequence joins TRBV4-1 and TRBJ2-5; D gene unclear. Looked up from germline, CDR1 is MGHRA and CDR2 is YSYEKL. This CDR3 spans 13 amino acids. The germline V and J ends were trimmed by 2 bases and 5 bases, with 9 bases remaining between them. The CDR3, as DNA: TGCGCCAGCAGCCAATTCGTTCGGGAGACCCAGTACTTC. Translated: CASSQFVRETQYF.

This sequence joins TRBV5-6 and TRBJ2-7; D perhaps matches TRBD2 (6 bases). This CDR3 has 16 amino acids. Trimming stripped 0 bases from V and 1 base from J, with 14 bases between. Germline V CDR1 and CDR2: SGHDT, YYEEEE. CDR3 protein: CASSLGVADGSYEQYF. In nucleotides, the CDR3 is TGTGCCAGCAGCTTGGGTGTAGCGGACGGATCCTACGAGCAGTACTTC.

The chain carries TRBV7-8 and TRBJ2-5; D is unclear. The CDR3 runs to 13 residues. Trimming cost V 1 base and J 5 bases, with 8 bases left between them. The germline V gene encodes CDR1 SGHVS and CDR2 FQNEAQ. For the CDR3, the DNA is TGTGCCAGCAGCTTAGTAACGGTCGAGACCCAGTACTTC. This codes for CASSLVTVETQYF.

CDR3 coding DNA: TGTGCCAGCAGCCAAGTTTCAACCCAGGGGGCGAGGGAGCAGTACTTC. The encoded protein is CASSQVSTQGAREQYF. The rearrangement links TRBV3-1 (or the pseudogene TRBV3-2) to TRBJ2-7; 8 nucleotides match TRBD1. J gave up 7 bases and V 1 base, and 12 bases lay outside the gene matches. CDR1 LGHDT and CDR2 YNNKEL come from the germline V gene (reference sequence). This CDR3 contains 16 residues.

CDR3 in DNA: TGTGCCAGCAGCACCACAATAGAGTCAGGTGAGCAGTTCTTC. Amino acids: CASSTTIESGEQFF. The rearrangement links TRBV11-3 to TRBJ2-1; unclear D gene. Trimming removed 5 bases at V and 9 bases at J, with 17 bases between. The length of the CDR3 is 14 residues. The germline V gene has CDR1 SGHNT and CDR2 YENEEA.

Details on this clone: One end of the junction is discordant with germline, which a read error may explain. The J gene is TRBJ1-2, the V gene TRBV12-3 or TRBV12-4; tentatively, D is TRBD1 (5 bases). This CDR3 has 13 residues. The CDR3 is CACRVGVSYGYTF. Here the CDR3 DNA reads TGTGCCTGCAGGGTGGGAGTGAGTTATGGCTACACCTTC.

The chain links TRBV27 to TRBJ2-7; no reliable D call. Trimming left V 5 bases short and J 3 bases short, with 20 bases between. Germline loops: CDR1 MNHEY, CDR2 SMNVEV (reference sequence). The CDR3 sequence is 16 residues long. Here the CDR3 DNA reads TGTGCCAGCAGTGCGAACCAGAAAGGATCAGGCTACGAGCAGTACTTC. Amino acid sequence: CASSANQKGSGYEQYF.

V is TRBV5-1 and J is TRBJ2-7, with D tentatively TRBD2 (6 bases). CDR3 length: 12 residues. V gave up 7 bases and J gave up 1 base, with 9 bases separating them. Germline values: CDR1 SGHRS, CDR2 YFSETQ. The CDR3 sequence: CASGDSSYEQYF. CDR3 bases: TGCGCCAGCGGGGACTCGTCCTACGAGCAGTACTTC.

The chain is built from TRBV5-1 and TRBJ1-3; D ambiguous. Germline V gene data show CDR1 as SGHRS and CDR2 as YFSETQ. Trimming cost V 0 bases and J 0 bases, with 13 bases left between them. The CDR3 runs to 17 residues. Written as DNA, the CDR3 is TGCGCCAGCAGCTTGGGCGCCAAGCCCTTCTCTGGAAACACCATATATTTT. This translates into CASSLGAKPFSGNTIYF.

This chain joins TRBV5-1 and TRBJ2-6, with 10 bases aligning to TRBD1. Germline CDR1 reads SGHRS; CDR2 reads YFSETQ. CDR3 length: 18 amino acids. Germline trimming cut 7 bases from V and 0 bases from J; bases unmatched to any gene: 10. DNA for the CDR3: TGCGCCAGCCCCTATCGAGACAGGGGGCACTCTGGGGCCAACGTCCTGACTTTC. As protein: CASPYRDRGHSGANVLTF. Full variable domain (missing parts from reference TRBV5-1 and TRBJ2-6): KAGVTQTPRYLIKTRGQQVTLSCSPISGHRSVSWYQQTPGQGLQFLFEYFSETQRNKGNFPGRFSGRQFSNSRSEMNVSTLELGDSALYLCASPYRDRGHSGANVLTFGAGSRLTVL.

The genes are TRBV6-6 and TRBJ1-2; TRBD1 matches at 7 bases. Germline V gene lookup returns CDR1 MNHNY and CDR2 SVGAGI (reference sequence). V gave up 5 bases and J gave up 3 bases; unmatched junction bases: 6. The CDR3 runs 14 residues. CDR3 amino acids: CASSRNRGDYGYTF. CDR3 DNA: TGTGCCAGCAGTCGAAACAGGGGTGACTATGGCTACACCTTC.

Here the CDR3 reads CASSFRGSSVYEQYF. In DNA form, the CDR3 reads TGCGCCAGCAGCTTTCGCGGCAGCTCCGTCTACGAGCAGTACTTC. The chain links TRBV5-1 to TRBJ2-7; D ambiguous. Germline V CDR1 and CDR2: SGHRS, YFSETQ. The germline V and J ends were trimmed by 2 bases and 3 bases, with 15 bases remaining between them. The CDR3 is 15 residues long.

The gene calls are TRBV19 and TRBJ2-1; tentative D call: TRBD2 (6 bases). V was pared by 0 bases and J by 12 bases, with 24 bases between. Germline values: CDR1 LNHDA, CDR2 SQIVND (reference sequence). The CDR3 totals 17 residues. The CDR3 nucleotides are TGTGCCAGTAGTATAGATCTGGGGACTCCCTCCATCCGGGCGCAGTTCTTC. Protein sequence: CASSIDLGTPSIRAQFF.